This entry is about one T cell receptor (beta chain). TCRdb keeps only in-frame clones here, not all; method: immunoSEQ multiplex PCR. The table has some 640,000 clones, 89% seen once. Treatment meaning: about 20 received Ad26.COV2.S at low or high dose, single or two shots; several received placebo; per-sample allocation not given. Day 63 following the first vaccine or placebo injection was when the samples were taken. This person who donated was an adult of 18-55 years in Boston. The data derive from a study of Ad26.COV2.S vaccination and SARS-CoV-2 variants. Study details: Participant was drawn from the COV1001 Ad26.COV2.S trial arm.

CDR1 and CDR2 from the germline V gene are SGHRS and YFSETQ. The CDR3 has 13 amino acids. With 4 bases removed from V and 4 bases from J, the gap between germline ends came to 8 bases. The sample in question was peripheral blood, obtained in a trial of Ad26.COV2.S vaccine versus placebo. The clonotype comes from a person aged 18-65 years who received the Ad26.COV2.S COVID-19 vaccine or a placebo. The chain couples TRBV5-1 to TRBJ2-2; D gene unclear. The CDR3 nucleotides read TGCGCCAGCAGCCCAGGACCCACCGGGGAGCTGTTTTTT. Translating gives CASSPGPTGELFF. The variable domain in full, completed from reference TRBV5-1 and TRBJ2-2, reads KAGVTQTPRYLIKTRGQQVTLSCSPISGHRSVSWYQQTPGQGLQFLFEYFSETQRNKGNFPGRFSGRQFSNSRSEMNVSTLELGDSALYLCASSPGPTGELFFGEGSRLTVL.